The clone carrying this T cell receptor beta chain was recorded only once. Its antigen is not known. Profiling relied on immunoSEQ multiplex PCR, and the TCRdb table lists in-frame clones only, not all of them. The data hold roughly 40,000 clones, with roughly 96% observed a single time. CDR3 length equals 13 residues. The V end lost 2 bases, the J end lost 10 bases, and 14 bases lay between the germline ends. Germline V CDR1 and CDR2: SGHAT, FQNNGV. This entry belongs to a study of T cell clonotyping in hematopoietic cell transplantation. Findings and limits, study-wide: Recipient TCR diversity dropped after transplant; expanded clonotypes rose from day 30 to 180.

The J gene is TRBJ1-1, the V gene TRBV11-2; perhaps TRBD1 as D (6 bases). What was sequenced was peripheral blood mononuclear cells. This TCR was sampled from a man aged 25-45 years in good health. Some clones in this sample may be carry-over from other donors' samples. CDR3 amino acids: CASSLTGLYGAFF. CDR3 coding DNA: TGTGCCAGCAGCTTAACAGGGTTGTATGGAGCTTTCTTT.